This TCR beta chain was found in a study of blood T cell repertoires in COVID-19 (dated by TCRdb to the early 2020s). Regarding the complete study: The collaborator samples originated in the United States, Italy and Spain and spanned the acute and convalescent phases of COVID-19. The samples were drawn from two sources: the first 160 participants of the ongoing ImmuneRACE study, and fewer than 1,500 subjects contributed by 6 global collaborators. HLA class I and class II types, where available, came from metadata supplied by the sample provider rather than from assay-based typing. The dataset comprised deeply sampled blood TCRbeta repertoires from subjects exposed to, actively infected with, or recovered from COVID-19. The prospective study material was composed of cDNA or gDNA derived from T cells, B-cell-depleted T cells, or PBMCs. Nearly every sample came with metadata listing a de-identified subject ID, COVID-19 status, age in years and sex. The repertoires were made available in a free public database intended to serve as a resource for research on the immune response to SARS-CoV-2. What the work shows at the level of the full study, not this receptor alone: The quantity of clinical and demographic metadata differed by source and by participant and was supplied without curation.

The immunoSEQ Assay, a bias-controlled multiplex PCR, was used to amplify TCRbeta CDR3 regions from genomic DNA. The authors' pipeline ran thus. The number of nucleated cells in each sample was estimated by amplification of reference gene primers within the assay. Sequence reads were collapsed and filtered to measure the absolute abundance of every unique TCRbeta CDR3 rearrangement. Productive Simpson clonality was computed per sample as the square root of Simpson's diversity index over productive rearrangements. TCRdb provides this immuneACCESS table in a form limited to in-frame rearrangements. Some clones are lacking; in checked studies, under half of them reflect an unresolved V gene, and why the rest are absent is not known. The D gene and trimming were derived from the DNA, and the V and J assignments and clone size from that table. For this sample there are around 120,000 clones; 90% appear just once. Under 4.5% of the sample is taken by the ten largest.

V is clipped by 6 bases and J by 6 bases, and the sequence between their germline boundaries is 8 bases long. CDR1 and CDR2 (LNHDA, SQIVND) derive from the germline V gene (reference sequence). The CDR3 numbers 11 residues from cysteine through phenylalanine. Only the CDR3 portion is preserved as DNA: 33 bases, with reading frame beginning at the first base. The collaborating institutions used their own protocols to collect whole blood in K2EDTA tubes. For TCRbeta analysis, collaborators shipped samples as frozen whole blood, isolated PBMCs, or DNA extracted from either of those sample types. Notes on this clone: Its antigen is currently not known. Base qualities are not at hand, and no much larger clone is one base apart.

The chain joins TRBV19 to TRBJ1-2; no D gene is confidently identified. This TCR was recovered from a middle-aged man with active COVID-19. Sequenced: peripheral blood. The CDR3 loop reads CASRTGDGYTF. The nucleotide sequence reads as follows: TGTGCCAGTAGAACCGGTGATGGCTACACCTTC.